These 30 T cell receptor beta chains came from one sample sequenced in a study of cytomegalovirus exposure and HLA in healthy donors. The PCR used 60 Vbeta and 13 Jbeta primers. Only in-frame clones appear in the TCRdb table, and some are missing; sequencing was by immunoSEQ multiplex PCR. The table lists around 100,000 clones, 79% of them singletons. The sequenced sample was PBMCs. The receptors derive from a woman aged 40-49 years in good health and CMV-seronegative.

The CDR3 nucleotides read TGCGCCAGCAGTCCACAGGTTATGGACGAGCAGTACTTC. Translated: CASSPQVMDEQYF. The rearrangement joins TRBV10-1 to TRBJ2-7; D may be TRBD1 (5 bases). Between the trimmed V and J ends, which lost 5 bases and 5 bases, there was a span of 13 bases. The CDR3 length is 13 residues. Per the germline V gene, CDR1 is WNHNN and CDR2 is SYGVQD (reference sequence).

This clone showed up just a few times. The sample contains more than one DNA sequence encoding this CDR3. The chain joins TRBV6-5 to TRBJ1-2; D may be TRBD1 (6 bases). CDR3 size: 13 residues. Germline CDR1 reads MNHEY; CDR2 reads SVGAGI. V was shortened by 4 bases and J by 4 bases, with 10 bases between the two germline ends. The CDR3 reads CASSSQGTYGYTF. In DNA form, the CDR3 reads TGTGCCAGCAGTTCCCAGGGGACCTATGGCTACACCTTC.

The chain joins TRBV7-9 to TRBJ2-2; tentatively, D is TRBD2 (6 bases). Germline CDR1 reads SEHNR; CDR2 reads FQNEAQ (reference sequence). The V gene lost 3 bases and the J gene lost 8 bases, with 7 bases spanning the gap. This CDR3 is built from 12 residues. The CDR3 region is CASSLEGGELFF. CDR3 nucleotide sequence: TGTGCCAGCAGCTTGGAGGGGGGGGAGCTGTTTTTT.

The chain has TRBV11-3 and TRBJ2-7; perhaps TRBD1 as D (7 bases). Germline V CDR1 and CDR2: SGHNT, YENEEA. The CDR3 sequence is 13 residues long. Deletions cut 8 bases from V and 4 bases from J, with 15 bases between. The CDR3 bases are TGTGCCAGCTCACGGGAGACAGGGTACGAGCAGTACTTC. Protein product: CASSRETGYEQYF.

This sequence joins TRBV5-1 and TRBJ2-2; no clear D. The CDR3 is made up of 13 amino acids. From germline, CDR1 is SGHRS and CDR2 YFSETQ. The germline V and J ends were trimmed by 1 base and 4 bases, with 5 bases remaining between them. The CDR3 coding sequence is TGCGCCAGCAGCTTGATGAGCACCGGGGAGCTGTTTTTT. Translating it yields CASSLMSTGELFF.

This chain links TRBV7-8 with TRBJ2-1, with TRBD1 as a possible D gene (6 bases). The ends were cut back, 7 bases at V and 0 bases at J, with 10 bases in the middle. CDR1 and CDR2 from the germline V gene are SGHVS and FQNEAQ. The CDR3 is made up of 14 amino acids. Here the CDR3 reads CASIEDSSYNEQFF. CDR3 DNA sequence: TGTGCCAGCATCGAGGACAGCTCCTACAATGAGCAGTTCTTC.

J is TRBJ2-1 and V is TRBV5-1; D gene unclear. The ends were cut back, 0 bases at V and 3 bases at J, with 10 bases in the middle. The germline V gene encodes CDR1 SGHRS and CDR2 YFSETQ. This CDR3 is built from 15 residues. This CDR3 reads CASSLDGAYYNEQFF. The CDR3 DNA follows: TGCGCCAGCAGCTTGGACGGAGCGTACTACAATGAGCAGTTCTTC.

This clone has only one observation. This rearrangement joins TRBV10-2 to TRBJ2-3; a weak D match, TRBD2 (7 bases). Trimming left V 0 bases short and J 4 bases short, with 14 bases between. The CDR3 has 16 amino acids. Germline CDR1 and CDR2: WSHSY and SAAADI. The CDR3 sequence: CASSESGGRVADTQYF. In nucleotides, the CDR3 is TGCGCCAGCAGTGAGTCAGGGGGGAGGGTTGCAGATACGCAGTATTTT.

The chain uses TRBV5-6 and TRBJ2-5, with 10 bases aligning to TRBD2. Germline trimming cut 3 bases from V and 2 bases from J; bases unmatched to any gene: 13. This CDR3 is 18 amino acids long. Germline CDR1 is SGHDT and CDR2 is YYEEEE. DNA of the CDR3: TGTGCCAGCAGCTCGCTACTTGGACTAGCGGCAGTACAAGAGACCCAGTACTTC. Protein product: CASSSLLGLAAVQETQYF.

V gene TRBV2 combines with J gene TRBJ2-2, with TRBD2 matching 7 bases. This CDR3 spans 14 amino acids. Germline lookup yields CDR1 SNHLY and CDR2 FYNNEI. The ends lost 7 bases at V and 1 base at J; junction bases unmatched: 3. In nucleotides, the CDR3 is TGTGCCAGCAAAACTAGCGTGAACACCGGGGAGCTGTTTTTT. Translating it yields CASKTSVNTGELFF.

The chain has TRBV5-8 and TRBJ2-1; 12 bases match TRBD2. CDR1 is SGHTS, CDR2 YDEGEE, per germline. The CDR3 consists of 15 residues. Trimming took 4 bases from V and 4 from J; bases not matched to a gene: 3. CDR3 bases: TGTGCCAGCAGCCCTGGACTAGCGGGGTACAATGAGCAGTTCTTC. This codes for CASSPGLAGYNEQFF.

The chain joins TRBV4-2 to TRBJ2-7; 7 bases align to TRBD2. CDR1 and CDR2 from the germline V gene are LGHNA and YNFKEQ. Trimming removed 2 bases from V and 6 bases from J; junction bases left unmatched: 7. This CDR3 has 14 amino acids. The CDR3 loop reads CASSQTNREVEQYF. Written as DNA, the CDR3 is TGTGCCAGCAGCCAAACCAACCGGGAGGTCGAGCAGTACTTC.

This chain joins TRBV10-1 and TRBJ2-5; 7 bases map to TRBD2. The CDR3 runs to 13 residues. CDR1 WNHNN and CDR2 SYGVQD come from the germline V gene (reference sequence). V lost 8 bases to trimming and J lost 3 bases; unmatched junction nucleotides: 6. CDR3 in amino acids: CASGGSGEETQYF. The CDR3 DNA sequence: TGCGCCAGCGGCGGGAGTGGAGAAGAGACCCAGTACTTC.

This clone was counted between two and nine times. The chain links TRBV6-1 to TRBJ2-5; weak D call: TRBD1 (5 bases). V shed 6 bases and J shed 5 bases, with 13 bases lying between them. The CDR3 totals 13 residues. CDR1 MNHNS and CDR2 SASEGT come from the germline V gene. The CDR3 DNA follows: TGTGCCAGCAGCAGGGCCTTCAGGGAGACCCAGTACTTC. This gives the protein CASSRAFRETQYF.

This chain connects TRBV13 to TRBJ1-2; D is perhaps TRBD1 (5 bases). The CDR3 is 13 residues long. V lost 0 bases and J lost 6, with 8 bases in between. CDR1 PRHDT and CDR2 FYEKMQ come from the germline V gene (reference sequence). The CDR3 DNA follows: TGTGCCAGCAGCTTAGGGCAGGGCGATGGCTACACCTTC. It codes for CASSLGQGDGYTF.

With respect to this clone: At one end, the junction sequence differs from germline, possibly due to a read error. The chain couples TRBV29-1 to TRBJ1-2, with 9 bases that match TRBD1. The CDR3 has 13 amino acids. Germline CDR1 SQVTM, CDR2 ANQGSEA. The CDR3: CSVDTPGTGNLAF. The CDR3 DNA is TGCAGCGTCGACACTCCCGGGACAGGGAACCTCGCCTTC.

The gene calls are TRBV5-6 and TRBJ2-1, with 10 nucleotides matching TRBD2. The CDR3 is 17 residues long. J lost 3 bases, V lost 4 bases, and 10 bases had no gene match. Germline CDR1 SGHDT, CDR2 YYEEEE. This chain's CDR3 is CASSVPLAGTIYNEQFF. The DNA of the CDR3 is TGTGCCAGCAGCGTACCACTAGCGGGGACGATCTACAATGAGCAGTTCTTC.

This chain uses TRBV30 with TRBJ2-7, with 7 positions matching TRBD1. Trimming took 2 bases from V and 2 from J; bases not matched to a gene: 3. The CDR3 totals 13 residues. Germline assignment: CDR1 GTSNPN and CDR2 SVGIG (reference sequence). CDR3 region: CAWSPGTAYEQYF. The CDR3 bases are TGTGCCTGGAGTCCCGGGACAGCCTACGAGCAGTACTTC.

Note on this clone: One end of the junction varies from germline; a read error may be responsible. The chain combines TRBV7-9 with TRBJ2-2; 10 bases agree with TRBD1. Germline V gives CDR1 SEHNR, CDR2 FQNEAQ (reference sequence). This CDR3 spans 17 amino acids. This CDR3 is CSSPAGPGQGYTGELFF. CDR3 in DNA: TGTTCCAGCCCCGCCGGACCGGGACAGGGGTACACCGGGGAGCTGTTTTTT.

This clone was seen a few times. The rearrangement joins TRBV11-2 to TRBJ2-4, with D possibly being TRBD2 (7 bases). V lost 0 bases, J lost 8 bases, and 14 bases lay in between. Germline CDR1 reads SGHAT; CDR2 reads FQNNGV. The CDR3 has 15 residues. For the CDR3, the DNA is TGTGCCAGCAGCTTAGATCCCGGAGGGGGGGACATTCAGTACTTC. It encodes CASSLDPGGGDIQYF.

The V call is TRBV28, the J call TRBJ2-3; 7 bases map to TRBD1. Germline values: CDR1 MDHEN, CDR2 SYDVKM. The trim removed 4 bases at V and 6 bases at J, leaving 10 bases unmatched. CDR3 size: 15 residues. This CDR3 is CASSSTGRLGDTQYF. The DNA of the CDR3 is TGTGCCAGCAGTTCGACAGGGCGACTGGGTGATACGCAGTATTTT.

Only a few counts were recorded for this clone. The rearrangement joins TRBV28 to TRBJ1-2; D unclear. CDR3 length equals 12 residues. V was pared by 1 base and J by 5 bases, with 5 bases between. Per the germline V gene, CDR1 is MDHEN and CDR2 is SYDVKM. The CDR3 DNA follows: TGTGCCAGCAGTTTATTACAATATGGCTACACCTTC. Protein sequence: CASSLLQYGYTF.

This chain connects TRBV4-2 to TRBJ1-5; D remains unclear. Trimming cost V 0 bases and J 10 bases, with 10 bases left between them. This CDR3 spans 13 amino acids. Germline V gene sequence: CDR1 LGHNA, CDR2 YNFKEQ. In nucleotides, the CDR3 is TGTGCCAGCAGCCAAGATAGAGGGCTCCCCCAGCATTTT. This sequence encodes CASSQDRGLPQHF.

This chain joins TRBV7-2 and TRBJ1-2; D gene unclear. The CDR3 contains 14 residues. In germline, CDR1 is SGHTA, CDR2 FQGNSA. V was clipped by 4 bases and J by 4 bases, with 13 bases between them. The CDR3 DNA is TGTGCCAGCAGCTCTACAGCGGTGAGCTATGGCTACACCTTC. Translating gives CASSSTAVSYGYTF. The variable domain in full, with the rest retrieved from reference TRBV7-2 and TRBJ1-2, is GAGVSQSPSNKVTEKGKDVELRCDPISGHTALYWYRQSLGQGLEFLIYFQGNSAPDKSGLPSDRFSAERTGGSVSTLTIQRTQQEDSAVYLCASSSTAVSYGYTFGSGTRLTVV.

The J gene is TRBJ1-5, the V gene TRBV27, with 10 bases aligning to TRBD1. Trimming took 4 bases from V and 4 from J; bases not matched to a gene: 4. Per germline, CDR1 MNHEY and CDR2 SMNVEV (reference sequence). The CDR3 contains 15 residues. CDR3 loop: CASSSDRGLNQPQHF. The DNA for the CDR3 is TGTGCCAGCAGTTCCGACAGGGGGCTGAATCAGCCCCAGCATTTT.

The chain recombines TRBV6-1 with TRBJ2-7; TRBD1 matches 7 bases. V trimming: 6 bases; J trimming: 5 bases; junction bases outside the gene matches: 13. Germline lookup yields CDR1 MNHNS and CDR2 SASEGT. The CDR3 is made up of 15 amino acids. The CDR3 DNA reads TGTGCCAGCAGCGGACAGGATGGGGTCGAGGACGAGCAGTACTTC. This encodes CASSGQDGVEDEQYF.

This clone was seen only once. The chain is built from TRBV18 and TRBJ2-5; 7 nucleotides agree with TRBD1. Germline trimming cut 6 bases from V and 2 bases from J; bases unmatched to any gene: 15. CDR1 is KGHSH, CDR2 LQKENI, per germline. This CDR3 spans 17 amino acids. CDR3 in amino acids: CASSHRGRPPAQETQYF. Here the CDR3 DNA reads TGTGCCAGCTCCCACAGGGGAAGGCCCCCGGCGCAAGAGACCCAGTACTTC.

The chain is built from TRBV7-2 and TRBJ2-3, with 8 bases fitting TRBD2. The CDR3 length is 15 residues. V shed 5 bases, J shed 3 bases, and the junction held 7 bases outside the gene matches. CDR1 and CDR2 from the germline V gene are SGHTA and FQGNSA. CDR3 nucleotides: TGTGCCAGCAGCCCCGGCGGGGGGCTTACAGATACGCAGTATTTT. Its translation: CASSPGGGLTDTQYF.

The chain employs TRBV21-1 and TRBJ1-3; the DNA was not used to check the table's D call, TRBD1. TRBV21-1 is a recognized pseudogene. This CDR3 has 15 amino acids. CDR3: CASSKGTGTGNTIYF. Written as DNA, the CDR3 is TGTGCCAGCAGCAAAGGAACAGGGACTGGAAACACCATATATTTT.

The CDR3 here is CASSPWRGLDTEAFF. The CDR3 DNA reads TGTGCCAGCAGCCCCTGGCGGGGTCTGGACACTGAAGCTTTCTTT. This chain links TRBV7-2 with TRBJ1-1; D call uncertain. This CDR3 has 15 residues. Germline V CDR1 and CDR2: SGHTA, FQGNSA. V dropped 5 bases and J dropped 3 bases, with 16 bases sitting between them.